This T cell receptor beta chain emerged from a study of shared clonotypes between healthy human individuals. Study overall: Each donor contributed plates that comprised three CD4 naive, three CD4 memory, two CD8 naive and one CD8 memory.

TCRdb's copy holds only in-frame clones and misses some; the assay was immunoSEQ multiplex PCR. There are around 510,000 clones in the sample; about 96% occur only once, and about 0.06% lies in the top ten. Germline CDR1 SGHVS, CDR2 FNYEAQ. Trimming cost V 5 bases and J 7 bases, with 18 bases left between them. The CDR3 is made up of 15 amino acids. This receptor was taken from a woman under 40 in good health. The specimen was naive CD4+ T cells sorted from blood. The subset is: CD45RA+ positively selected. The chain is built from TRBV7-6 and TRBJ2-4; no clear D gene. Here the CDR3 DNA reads TGTGCCAGCAGCCCTACGTCTTCAGTGACGAACATTCAGTACTTC. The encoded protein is CASSPTSSVTNIQYF.